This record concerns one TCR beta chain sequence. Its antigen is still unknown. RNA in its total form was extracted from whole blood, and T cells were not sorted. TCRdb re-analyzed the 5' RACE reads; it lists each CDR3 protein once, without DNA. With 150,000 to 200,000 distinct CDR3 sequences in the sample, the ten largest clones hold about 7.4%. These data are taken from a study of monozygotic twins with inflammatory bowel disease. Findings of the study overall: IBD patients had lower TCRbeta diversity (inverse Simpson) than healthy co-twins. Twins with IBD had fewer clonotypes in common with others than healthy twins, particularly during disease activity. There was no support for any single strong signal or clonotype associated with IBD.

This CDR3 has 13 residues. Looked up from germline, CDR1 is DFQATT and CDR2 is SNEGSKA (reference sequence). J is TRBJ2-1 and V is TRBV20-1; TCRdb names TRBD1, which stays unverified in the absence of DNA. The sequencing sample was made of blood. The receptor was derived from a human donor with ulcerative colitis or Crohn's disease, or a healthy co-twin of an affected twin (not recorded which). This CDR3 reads CSAGPGTGNEQFF.